Listed here is a single T cell receptor beta chain. The source of the sample is a study of blood T cell repertoires in COVID-19. Study-level background: The origin of the acute and convalescent COVID-19 samples was the United States, Italy and Spain. T cells, B-cell-depleted T cells, or PBMCs supplied cDNA or gDNA.

In the original workflow: Reference gene primers were amplified, and this amplification served to estimate nucleated cell counts. Profiled with immunoSEQ multiplex PCR; TCRdb holds only in-frame clones, not every one. V and J calls plus clone size are reproduced from that table; the DNA served to infer D and trimming. The table has more than 90,000 clones, 70% to 90% seen once. This CDR3 has 16 amino acids. Germline lookup yields CDR1 LGHNT and CDR2 FRNRAP. V was pared by 3 bases and J by 0 bases, with 7 bases of the junction left unmatched. Enrollment of patients from Seattle took place during active infection, with longitudinal follow-up.

The V call is TRBV12-5, the J call TRBJ2-5; 7 positions agree with TRBD1. The TCR sequence derives from a woman in her sixties or seventies with COVID-19, enrolled during active disease. The sample taken for sequencing was peripheral blood. CDR3 residues: CASGLITGTDQETQYF. Here the CDR3 DNA reads TGTGCTAGTGGTTTAATAACCGGGACAGACCAAGAGACCCAGTACTTC.